What follows are 8 T cell receptor beta chains derived from one specimen sequenced in a study of T cells in Graves' hyperthyroidism and ophthalmopathy. TCR beta CDR3 regions were amplified from RNA transcripts. Using the HTBI primer set, a first-round RT-PCR was run on the TCR CDR3. MiXCR, applied by TCRdb to the multiplex PCR reads, yields one record per CDR3 protein. Altogether 300,000 to 350,000 distinct CDR3 sequences are present, roughly 17% being singletons, with the ten largest covering 33%. The specimen was blood. Every receptor here comes from a man aged 25-45 years with Graves' hyperthyroidism.

The chain joins TRBV19 to TRBJ1-5; no clear D gene. Germline V gene lookup returns CDR1 LNHDA and CDR2 SQIVND (reference sequence). CDR3 length: 14 residues. V gave up 7 bases and J gave up 7 bases, with 17 bases separating them. CDR3 in amino acids: CASTGPVVWQPQHF. The CDR3 DNA reads TGTGCCAGTACCGGACCTGTCGTGTGGCAGCCCCAGCATTTT.

The chain recombines TRBV15 with TRBJ1-3; D gene uncertain. Germline-derived CDR1 and CDR2 are LNHNV and YYDKDF (reference sequence). The CDR3 consists of 16 residues. V shed 0 bases and J shed 0 bases, with 9 bases lying between them. The CDR3 nucleotides read TGTGCCACCAGCAGAGATGGACTCAGCTCTGGAAACACCATATATTTT. It specifies CATSRDGLSSGNTIYF.

The DNA of the CDR3 is TGTGCCAGCAGTGAGGTTCCGGGACAGGGGTCCACCGGGGAGCTGTTTTTT. It is translated as CASSEVPGQGSTGELFF. The V call is TRBV25-1, the J call TRBJ2-2; 10 nucleotides align to TRBD1. V was pared by 3 bases and J by 4 bases, with 8 bases of the junction left unmatched. CDR1 and CDR2 (germline): MGHDK, SYGVNS. This CDR3 has 17 residues. Based on the CDR3 plus reference TRBV25-1 and TRBJ2-2, the full variable domain is EADIYQTPRYLVIGTGKKITLECSQTMGHDKMYWYQQDPGMELHLIHYSYGVNSTEKGDLSSESTVSRIRTEHFPLTLESARPSHTSQYLCASSEVPGQGSTGELFFGEGSRLTVL.

The V call is TRBV4-1, the J call TRBJ1-1, with D possibly TRBD1 on 5 matching bases. V lost 7 bases to trimming and J lost 0 bases, with 15 bases between them. CDR1 is MGHRA, CDR2 YSYEKL, per germline. The CDR3 length is 15 residues. The CDR3 DNA reads TGCGCCAGCACCGGTGACCCAGGGATGAACACTGAAGCTTTCTTT. Residues: CASTGDPGMNTEAFF.

This clonotype has ten or more counts. This chain uses TRBV11-2 with TRBJ2-1; D is unresolved. Trimming stripped 6 bases from V and 7 bases from J, with 13 bases between. The CDR3 runs 13 residues. Germline V CDR1 and CDR2: SGHAT, FQNNGV. CDR3 coding DNA: TGTGCCAGCAGTATTGGTTCCGTGAATGAGCAGTTCTTC. Amino acids: CASSIGSVNEQFF.

The genes are TRBV19 and TRBJ1-5; tentative D call: TRBD1 (6 bases). CDR3 length: 16 residues. Trimming left V 7 bases short and J 0 bases short, with 16 bases between. Germline V gives CDR1 LNHDA, CDR2 SQIVND (reference sequence). For the CDR3, the DNA is TGTGCCAGTACCGGGACATCAATTTATAGCAATCAGCCCCAGCATTTT. Translation gives CASTGTSIYSNQPQHF.

This clonotype was detected many times. The chain has TRBV9 and TRBJ2-1, with 7 positions matching TRBD2. CDR3 length: 17 amino acids. CDR1 is SGDLS and CDR2 is YYNGEE in the germline V gene. V gave up 0 bases and J gave up 8 bases; unmatched junction bases: 14. Written as DNA, the CDR3 is TGTGCCAGCAGCGTAGATGGTGGTGGGAGCGGGGCCGATGAGCAGTTCTTC. Translation: CASSVDGGGSGADEQFF.

This clonotype was recorded many times. This sequence joins TRBV5-1 and TRBJ2-7; a possible D gene is TRBD2 (6 bases). This CDR3 is built from 14 residues. Germline CDR1 reads SGHRS; CDR2 reads YFSETQ. V dropped 5 bases and J dropped 2 bases, with 14 bases sitting between them. The CDR3 loop reads CASSRGTETYEQYF. The CDR3 DNA reads as TGCGCCAGCAGTCGGGGGACCGAAACCTACGAGCAGTACTTC.